Below, one T cell receptor beta chain is given with its context. Its antigen is not known. This CDR3 is 14 amino acids long. Losses at the gene ends were 5 bases for V and 9 bases for J; bases not matched to a gene: 3. Germline V gene sequence: CDR1 MNHEY, CDR2 SMNVEV (reference sequence). The treatment was: some 20 received Ad26.COV2.S at low or high dose, single or two shots; 5 received placebo; per-sample allocation not given. Sampling took place 63 days after the first vaccine or placebo injection. The source of the sample is a study of Ad26.COV2.S vaccination and SARS-CoV-2 variants. Using immunoSEQ multiplex PCR, the repertoire was profiled, and TCRdb retains in-frame clones only, with some absent. The repertoire holds some 290,000 clones, around four fifths seen once, with roughly 2% in the top ten. Overall study findings and caveats: In vaccinated individuals, spike-specific CD8+ and CD4+ T cell responses reportedly displayed substantial breadth. Placebo recipients showed lower spike-specific TCR breadth than vaccinees.

The V call is TRBV27, the J call TRBJ2-1; 14 bases line up with TRBD2. Specimen: peripheral blood, collected in a trial of Ad26.COV2.S vaccine versus placebo. This receptor was obtained from a person between 18 and 59 years old who received the Ad26.COV2.S COVID-19 vaccine or a placebo. CDR3 sequence (DNA): TGTGCCAGCAGTCAGACTAGCGGGGGGGCTGAGCAGTTCTTC. Its translation is CASSQTSGGAEQFF.